Each of the 19 T cell receptor beta chains below was sequenced from the same sample in a study of CD8+ T cells in alopecia areata. Sorting of pooled cutaneous lymph node cells used CD4, CD8alpha, NKG2D, NKG2ACE and other markers. RNA, once extracted, was reverse transcribed into cDNA for use as the sequencing template. TCRdb keeps only in-frame clones here, not all; method: immunoSEQ multiplex PCR. This record lists around 300,000 clones, none seen once only, and the top ten clones contain 0.9% to 1.5%. Sample: CD4+ T cells sorted from a lymph node. These receptors were obtained from a C3H/HeJ mouse with alopecia areata. For this strain, the MHC haplotype corresponds to H2-k.

This clone was picked up a small number of times. Gene names denote mouse genes. The read falls 4 residues short of the CDR3 end, and the missing part is taken from the germline J gene. The V gene is TRBV13-1, the J gene TRBJ1-2, with 8 bases identical to TRBD1. The CDR3 loop spans 15 amino acids. CDR1 is NSHNY, CDR2 SYGAGN, per germline. This CDR3 is CASSDAQGAGSDYTF. CDR3 DNA, as far as it was read: TGTGCCAGCAGTGATGCGCAGGGGGCCGGGTCC.

This clone was seen a few times. Genes here carry mouse names. The read ends 4 residues shy of where the CDR3 ends; the end is completed using the germline J gene. V is TRBV3 and J is TRBJ2-7, with 8 bases fitting TRBD1. Per the germline V gene, CDR1 is SNHLY and CDR2 is FYNGKV (reference sequence). CDR3 length: 13 amino acids. CDR3 DNA (partial): TGTGCCAGCAGCAAGGACAGGGAAAAT. Its translation: CASSKDREN. The whole CDR3 protein reads CASSKDRENEQYF.

Details on this clone: Here the gene names and germline are mouse. CDR3 DNA (partial): TGTGCCAGCAGTTCGACAATTAACCAAGAC. It encodes CASSSTINQD. Given in full, the CDR3 is CASSSTINQDTQYF. This rearrangement joins TRBV14 to TRBJ2-5; D unresolved. Read sequence stops 4 residues before the CDR3 end, and the germline J gene provides the missing end. The CDR3 is made up of 14 amino acids. CDR1 and CDR2 from the germline V gene are SGHDT and FRDEAV. V was trimmed by 3 bases and J by 0 bases, leaving 8 bases between them.

With regard to this clone: Gene names follow the mouse nomenclature. The CDR3 end falls 4 residues outside the read, so it is completed with the germline J gene. This chain links TRBV13-3 with TRBJ2-7, with 10 bases identical to TRBD2. Germline loops: CDR1 NNHDY, CDR2 SYVADS. The CDR3 has 15 amino acids. J lost 2 bases, V lost 5 bases, and 7 bases had no gene match. The part of the CDR3 DNA that was read is TGTGCCAGCAGGCCCCCGGGACTGGGGACCTAT. Translation: CASRPPGLGTY. The complete CDR3 reads CASRPPGLGTYEQYF.

A few counts support this clone. The gene symbols are mouse symbols. Incomplete CDR3 DNA: TGTGCCAGCAGCTTTTACTGGGGGGGCAAGGGTCAAAAC. Protein sequence: CASSFYWGGKGQN. In full, the CDR3 reads CASSFYWGGKGQNTLYF. V is TRBV4 and J is TRBJ2-4, with 11 bases fitting TRBD2. Sequencing ends 4 residues short of the CDR3 end; the germline J gene provides the rest. Germline V gene data show CDR1 as LGHDT and CDR2 as YNNKQL (reference sequence). The junction had 7 bases not matched to a gene; V was cut back by 4 bases and J by 1 base. The CDR3 length is 17 residues.

This clone was recorded at least ten times. Germline and genes here are mouse. The read ends 4 residues early relative to the CDR3; the germline J gene fills the gap. Distinct nucleotide sequences in the sample also encode this CDR3. The V call is TRBV12-1, the J call TRBJ1-2; D perhaps matches TRBD1 (6 bases). The CDR3 loop spans 14 amino acids. The germline V gene has CDR1 SGHSN and CDR2 HYEKVE. V lost 4 bases, J lost 0 bases, and 11 bases lay in between. CDR3 region: CASSPGTTNSDYTF. The sequenced CDR3 bases are TGTGCCAGCTCCCCCGGGACAACAAACTCC. The whole variable domain, filled in from reference TRBV12-1 and TRBJ1-2, reads DSGVVQSPRHIIKEKGGRSVLTCIPISGHSNVVWYQQTLGKELKFLIQHYEKVERDKGFLPSRFSVQQFDDYHSEMNMSALELEDSAMYFCASSPGTTNSDYTFGSGTRLLVI.

This clone was counted only a few times. Here the gene names and germline are mouse. The CDR3 goes on 4 residues after the read ends, and that part is filled in from the germline J gene. Within the sample, other DNA sequences also encode this same CDR3. This sequence joins TRBV5 and TRBJ2-3; TRBD2 agrees at 8 bases. The CDR3 is 16 amino acids. CDR1 is LGHNA, CDR2 YNLKQL, per germline (reference sequence). V lost 4 bases and J lost 1; bases outside the gene matches: 7. CDR3 sequence reads: CASSPLGGGGAETLYF. CDR3 DNA (partial): TGTGCCAGCAGCCCCCTGGGGGGCGGTGGTGCAGAA.

This clone was observed a handful of times. The gene names given are mouse names. The read terminates 4 residues ahead of where the CDR3 ends, so the germline J gene completes it. The chain couples TRBV13-1 to TRBJ2-2, with D tentatively TRBD1 (5 bases). CDR1 is NSHNY, CDR2 SYGAGN, per germline. This CDR3 region has 15 residues. V was clipped by 0 bases and J by 4 bases, with 10 bases between them. The sequenced part of the CDR3 DNA is TGTGCCAGCAGTGATGATCAGGGCTCCACCGGG. This codes for CASSDDQGSTG. The full CDR3 protein reads CASSDDQGSTGQLYF.

For this clone: Mouse germline and gene names are used. The read ends 4 residues before the CDR3 terminus; that terminus is restored from the germline J gene. The chain links TRBV19 to TRBJ2-3; D unresolved. Trimming cost V 2 bases and J 4 bases, with 5 bases left between them. This CDR3 comprises 12 residues. From germline, CDR1 is FNHDT and CDR2 SITEND (reference sequence). CDR3: CASSIRTETLYF. The CDR3 bases that were read are TGTGCCAGCAGTATCAGGACAGAA. Drawing the rest from reference TRBV19 and TRBJ2-3, the complete variable domain is GGIITQTPKFLIGQEGQKLTLKCQQNFNHDTMYWYRQDSGKGLRLIYYSITENDLQKGDLSEGYDASREKKSSFSLTVTSAQKNEMAVFLCASSIRTETLYFGSGTRLTVL.

This clone was picked up a small number of times. The gene names here belong to mouse. The CDR3 is cut off 4 residues early in the read; its end comes from the germline J gene. The chain carries TRBV19 and TRBJ2-2; 9 bases fit TRBD1. This CDR3 contains 16 residues. Per the germline V gene, CDR1 is FNHDT and CDR2 is SITEND (reference sequence). V dropped 4 bases and J dropped 2; count of bases not matched to a gene: 6. The CDR3 bases that were read are TGTGCCAGCAGTCTACAGGGGGCGCGGAACACCGGG. Protein sequence: CASSLQGARNTG. The whole CDR3 protein reads CASSLQGARNTGQLYF.

Concerning this clone itself: Gene names are the mouse ones. Read coverage stops 4 residues before the CDR3 terminus; the germline J gene supplies the remainder. The chain recombines TRBV13-3 with TRBJ2-5; TRBD2 matches 10 bases. The CDR3 sequence is 13 residues long. In germline, CDR1 is NNHDY, CDR2 SYVADS. CDR3 protein: CASTPGLGDTQYF. The DNA read from the CDR3 is TGTGCCAGCACCCCGGGACTGGGGGAC.

This clone has only a few counts. Mouse gene names apply. The read finishes 4 residues shy of the CDR3 end, and the germline J gene is used to complete it. This chain uses TRBV13-3 with TRBJ2-3; a weak D match, TRBD2 (5 bases). Trimming removed 4 bases from V and 0 bases from J, with 9 bases in between. Germline CDR1 reads NNHDY; CDR2 reads SYVADS. The CDR3 covers 14 residues. CDR3 DNA, as far as it was read: TGTGCCAGCAGTCCCCGGACTAGTGCAGAA. Amino acid sequence: CASSPRTSAE. The CDR3 in its entirety is CASSPRTSAETLYF.

This clone was seen a handful of times. Genes and germline come from the mouse. The missing CDR3 end, 4 residues past where the read stops, is filled in from the germline J gene. Different DNA sequences within this sample yield the same CDR3. The chain links TRBV5 to TRBJ2-7, with TRBD2 matching over 9 bases. Germline CDR1 LGHNA, CDR2 YNLKQL (reference sequence). V dropped 4 bases and J dropped 3; count of bases not matched to a gene: 7. This CDR3 comprises 15 residues. Here the CDR3 reads CASSPPGTGSYEQYF. The sequenced part of the CDR3 DNA is TGTGCCAGCAGCCCTCCCGGGACTGGGAGCTAT.

Concerning this clone itself: The germline and genes are mouse ones. Coverage ceases 4 residues before the CDR3 finishes, and the germline J gene fills in the end. V and J are TRBV31 and TRBJ2-1, with 9 bases identical to TRBD1. CDR1 is GKSSPN, CDR2 SITVG, per germline. The V gene end was trimmed by 6 bases and the J gene end by 1 base; junction bases not matched to a gene: 1. The CDR3 runs 13 residues. The sequenced part of the CDR3 DNA is TGTGCCTGCGGGACAGGGAACTATGCT. It codes for CACGTGNYA. The complete CDR3 sequence is CACGTGNYAEQFF.

This clone has more than one count but fewer than ten. Mouse gene names apply. The read stops 4 residues short of the end of the CDR3; the missing end is completed from the germline J gene. The chain uses TRBV31 and TRBJ2-1, with 9 bases matching TRBD1. The CDR3 covers 13 residues. Germline-derived CDR1 and CDR2 are GKSSPN and SITVG. The CDR3 loop reads CAWSRDRGAEQFF. Incomplete CDR3 DNA: TGTGCCTGGAGCCGAGACAGGGGGGCT. The full variable domain, completed using reference TRBV31 and TRBJ2-1, is AQTIHQWPVAEIKAVGSPLSLGCTIKGKSSPNLYWYWQATGGTLQQLFYSITVGQVESVVQLNLSASRPKDDQFILSTEKLLLSHSGFYLCAWSRDRGAEQFFGPGTRLTVL.

This clone was recorded a few times. Here the gene names and germline are mouse. Distinct nucleotide sequences in the sample also encode this CDR3. Partial CDR3 DNA: TGTGCCTGGAGTCTAGGGGGTTCTAGTGCAGAA. Translation: CAWSLGGSSAE. The complete CDR3 sequence is CAWSLGGSSAETLYF. The chain recombines TRBV31 with TRBJ2-3, with D perhaps matching TRBD1 (6 bases). The read gets to within 4 residues of the CDR3 end, and the germline J gene fills in the rest. This CDR3 contains 15 residues. Germline lookup yields CDR1 GKSSPN and CDR2 SITVG. Between the trimmed V and J ends, which lost 0 bases and 0 bases, there was a span of 10 bases.

This clone has only a few counts. Gene names refer to mouse genes. The CDR3 extends 4 residues past the end of the read, so its final part is completed from the germline J gene. Other DNA sequences in this specimen translate into the identical CDR3. The V and J genes are TRBV13-3 and TRBJ2-3, with a tentative D call TRBD1 (5 bases). In germline, CDR1 is NNHDY, CDR2 SYVADS. This CDR3 has 13 residues. V was clipped by 4 bases and J by 3 bases, with 9 bases between them. This chain's CDR3 is CASSQGRAETLYF. The DNA read from the CDR3 is TGTGCCAGCAGTCAGGGTAGAGCAGAA.

This clone was found a few times. Genes here carry mouse names. With the read ending 4 residues before the CDR3 end, the germline J gene is used to fill in that end. J is TRBJ1-1 and V is TRBV13-3; no clear D. V lost 2 bases, J lost 4 bases, and 9 bases lay in between. The CDR3 spans 13 residues. Per the germline V gene, CDR1 is NNHDY and CDR2 is SYVADS. The covered CDR3 bases are TGTGCCAGCAGTGAGCAGGAGGGCACA. Residues: CASSEQEGT. The entire CDR3 protein reads CASSEQEGTEVFF.

For this clone: Gene and germline names: mouse. From the germline J gene comes the end of the CDR3, since the read stops 4 residues before it. The V call is TRBV5, the J call TRBJ2-5, with 8 bases aligning to TRBD2. The CDR3 loop spans 15 amino acids. CDR1 LGHNA and CDR2 YNLKQL come from the germline V gene (reference sequence). The CDR3 sequence: CASSQAGGRGDTQYF. CDR3 bases read: TGTGCCAGCAGCCAAGCGGGGGGGCGCGGGGAC.